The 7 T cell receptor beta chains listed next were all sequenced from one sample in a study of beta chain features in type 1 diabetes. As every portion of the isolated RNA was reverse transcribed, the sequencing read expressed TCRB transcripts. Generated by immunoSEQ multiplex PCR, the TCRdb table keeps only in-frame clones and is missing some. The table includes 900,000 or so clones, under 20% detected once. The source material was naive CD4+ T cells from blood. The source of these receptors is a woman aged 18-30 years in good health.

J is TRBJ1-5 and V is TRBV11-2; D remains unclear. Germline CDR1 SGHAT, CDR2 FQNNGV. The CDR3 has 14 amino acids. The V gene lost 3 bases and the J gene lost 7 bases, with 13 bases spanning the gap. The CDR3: CASSFLGHGQPQHF. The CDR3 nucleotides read TGTGCCAGCAGCTTCCTTGGCCATGGGCAGCCCCAGCATTTT.

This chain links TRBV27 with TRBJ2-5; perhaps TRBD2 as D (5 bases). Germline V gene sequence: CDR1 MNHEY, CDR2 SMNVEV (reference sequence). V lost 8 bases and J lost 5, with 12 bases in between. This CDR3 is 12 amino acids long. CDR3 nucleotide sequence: TGTGCCAGCGGCCTAGCTGGGGAGACCCAGTACTTC. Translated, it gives CASGLAGETQYF.

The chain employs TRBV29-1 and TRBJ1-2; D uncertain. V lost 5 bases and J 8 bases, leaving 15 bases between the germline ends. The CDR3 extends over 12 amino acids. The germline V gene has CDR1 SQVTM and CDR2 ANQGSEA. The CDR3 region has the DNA TGCAGCGTTCTCAAACTGGATCGGGGCTACACCTTC. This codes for CSVLKLDRGYTF. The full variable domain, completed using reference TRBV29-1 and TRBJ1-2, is SAVISQKPSRDICQRGTSLTIQCQVDSQVTMMFWYRQQPGQSLTLIATANQGSEATYESGFVIDKFPISRPNLTFSTLTVSNMSPEDSSIYLCSVLKLDRGYTFGSGTRLTVV.

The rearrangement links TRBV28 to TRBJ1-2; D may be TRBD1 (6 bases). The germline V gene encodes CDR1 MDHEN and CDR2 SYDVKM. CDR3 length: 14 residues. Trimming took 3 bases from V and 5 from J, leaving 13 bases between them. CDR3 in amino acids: CASSFSGAGYGYTF. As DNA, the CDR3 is TGTGCCAGCAGTTTCTCAGGGGCAGGGTATGGCTACACCTTC.

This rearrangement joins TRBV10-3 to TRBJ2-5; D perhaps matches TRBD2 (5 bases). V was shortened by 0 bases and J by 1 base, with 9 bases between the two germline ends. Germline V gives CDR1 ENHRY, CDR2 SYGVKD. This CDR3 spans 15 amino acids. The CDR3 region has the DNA TGTGCCATCAGTGAGTCGACGGGGTTCCAAGAGACCCAGTACTTC. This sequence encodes CAISESTGFQETQYF.

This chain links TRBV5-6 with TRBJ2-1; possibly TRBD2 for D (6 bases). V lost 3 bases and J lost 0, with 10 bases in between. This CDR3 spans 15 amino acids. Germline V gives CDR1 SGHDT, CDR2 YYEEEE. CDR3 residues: CASSSGLASYNEQFF. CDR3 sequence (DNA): TGTGCCAGCAGCTCGGGACTGGCCTCCTACAATGAGCAGTTCTTC.

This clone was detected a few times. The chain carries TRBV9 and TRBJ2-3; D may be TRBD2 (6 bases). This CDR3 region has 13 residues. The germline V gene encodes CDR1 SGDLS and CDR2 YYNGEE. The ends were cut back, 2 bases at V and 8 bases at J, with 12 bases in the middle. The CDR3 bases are TGTGCCAGCAGCGTCATAAGGGGAGGTACGCAGTATTTT. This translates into CASSVIRGGTQYF.